Below, 27 T cell receptor beta chains from the same sample are listed, as sequenced in a study of radiotherapy plus CTLA-4 blockade in lung cancer. The table came from immunoSEQ multiplex PCR; TCRdb's copy has only in-frame clones and leaves some out. This table holds 40,000 to 55,000 clones, 70% to 80% found once. Sequencing used peripheral blood, obtained from a patient treated with radiotherapy plus ipilimumab. The receptors originated from a human donor with non-small cell lung cancer whose response to radiotherapy plus ipilimumab could not be evaluated.

The V call is TRBV6-6, the J call TRBJ2-7, with a weak D call TRBD2 (6 bases). Germline V gene lookup returns CDR1 MNHNY and CDR2 SVGAGI (reference sequence). The CDR3 spans 11 residues. Trimming removed 10 bases at V and 7 bases at J, with 14 bases between. CDR3 nucleotide sequence: TGTGCCACAGGGACTTCCCTAGAGCAGTACTTC. Translated: CATGTSLEQYF.

By proportion, this clone is medium-sized. This rearrangement joins TRBV11-2 to TRBJ1-4, with D tentatively TRBD1 (6 bases). V was shortened by 1 base and J by 15 bases, with 9 bases between the two germline ends. CDR3 length: 11 residues. Germline V CDR1 and CDR2: SGHAT, FQNNGV. The CDR3 is CASSLGGGLFF. DNA for the CDR3: TGTGCCAGCAGCTTAGGAGGGGGATTGTTTTTT.

This clone came up a few times. The chain is built from TRBV19 and TRBJ2-6; D is possibly TRBD1 (5 bases). Germline CDR1 reads LNHDA; CDR2 reads SQIVND (reference sequence). Trimming shortened V by 0 bases and J by 0 bases, and 12 bases separated the two germline ends. This CDR3 has 18 residues. CDR3 nucleotide sequence: TGTGCCAGTAGTATAGACAGGGTTTATAGCTCTGGGGCCAACGTCCTGACTTTC. Amino acid sequence: CASSIDRVYSSGANVLTF. The entire variable domain, with the rest obtained from reference TRBV19 and TRBJ2-6, is as follows: DGGITQSPKYLFRKEGQNVTLSCEQNLNHDAMYWYRQDPGQGLRLIYYSQIVNDFQKGDIAEGYSVSREKKESFPLTVTSAQKNPTAFYLCASSIDRVYSSGANVLTFGAGSRLTVL.

This rearrangement joins TRBV4-2 to TRBJ1-1; no definite D call. V lost 0 bases and J 6 bases, leaving 11 bases between the germline ends. The CDR3 is made up of 14 amino acids. Germline CDR1 and CDR2: LGHNA and YNFKEQ. CDR3 sequence (DNA): TGTGCCAGCAGCCAAGAACGAGGTCGGGCTGAAGCTTTCTTT. Translation: CASSQERGRAEAFF.

CDR3 sequence reads: CASSQDGGREAFF. The CDR3 coding sequence is TGTGCCAGCAGCCAAGATGGGGGGAGGGAAGCTTTCTTT. The rearrangement links TRBV4-2 to TRBJ1-1; a possible D gene is TRBD1 (5 bases). CDR1 and CDR2 (germline): LGHNA, YNFKEQ. The germline V and J ends were trimmed by 0 bases and 8 bases, with 10 bases remaining between them. This CDR3 region has 13 residues.

This rearrangement joins TRBV7-2 to TRBJ2-5; D gene ambiguous. Near its end, the DNA agrees better with TRBJ2-7, so the J call may be wrong. The CDR3 totals 11 residues. Germline V gene lookup returns CDR1 SGHTA and CDR2 FQGNSA. The CDR3 nucleotides are TGTGCCAGCAGCTTCTCCTACGAGCAGTACTTC. Translation: CASSFSYEQYF.

The rearrangement uses TRBV7-3 and TRBJ2-5; D possibly corresponds to TRBD1 (6 bases). V dropped 5 bases and J dropped 2 bases, with 9 bases sitting between them. This CDR3 spans 13 amino acids. Per germline, CDR1 SGHTA and CDR2 FQGTGA. This CDR3 is CASSPGQQETQYF. The CDR3 DNA is TGTGCCAGCAGCCCAGGACAGCAAGAGACCCAGTACTTC.

The chain recombines TRBV18 with TRBJ1-1; D not resolved. Trimming removed 3 bases at V and 10 bases at J, with 9 bases between. CDR1 and CDR2 from the germline V gene are KGHSH and LQKENI. This CDR3 comprises 11 residues. The CDR3 loop is CASSPDGVAFF. For the CDR3, the DNA is TGTGCCAGCTCACCGGACGGGGTAGCTTTCTTT.

Only one count was recorded for this clone. This chain uses TRBV5-1 with TRBJ2-3; tentative D call: TRBD2 (6 bases). The V end lost 2 bases, the J end lost 0 bases, and 7 bases lay between the germline ends. Germline CDR1 is SGHRS and CDR2 is YFSETQ. The CDR3 covers 14 residues. The CDR3 bases are TGCGCCAGCAGCTTCGGGGGAAGCACAGATACGCAGTATTTT. Translated: CASSFGGSTDTQYF.

The rearrangement uses TRBV5-5 and TRBJ2-7; 10 nucleotides agree with TRBD1. Trimming removed 4 bases from V and 1 base from J; junction bases left unmatched: 5. CDR1 and CDR2 (germline): SGHKS, YYEKEE (reference sequence). CDR3 length: 15 residues. The CDR3 region has the DNA TGTGCCAGCAGCCCCGGGACAGGGGTTTCCTACGAGCAGTACTTC. It codes for CASSPGTGVSYEQYF.

V gene TRBV28 combines with J gene TRBJ2-5; tentatively, D is TRBD2 (7 bases). This CDR3 comprises 14 residues. The germline V gene encodes CDR1 MDHEN and CDR2 SYDVKM. The germline V and J ends were trimmed by 7 bases and 2 bases, with 14 bases remaining between them. The CDR3 nucleotides are TGTGCCAGCAAAGAGGGGGGGTGGCAAGAGACCCAGTACTTC. It encodes CASKEGGWQETQYF.

The CDR3 nucleotides read TGTGCCAGCAGTGCCTGGGGGCTTTCTAATGAAAAACTGTTTTTT. Its protein product is CASSAWGLSNEKLFF. This chain joins TRBV27 and TRBJ1-4; the D gene is possibly TRBD1 (6 bases). V was clipped by 5 bases and J by 3 bases, with 13 bases between them. Germline CDR1 MNHEY, CDR2 SMNVEV (reference sequence). The CDR3 is made up of 15 amino acids.

The chain combines TRBV30 with TRBJ1-1, with 11 bases aligning to TRBD1. Germline CDR1 reads GTSNPN; CDR2 reads SVGIG (reference sequence). Trimming at V came to 5 bases and at J to 5 bases, leaving 7 bases not matched to a gene. CDR3 length: 14 residues. CDR3 nucleotide sequence: TGTGCCTGGGGGACCGGGACAGGGGGAACTGAAGCTTTCTTT. This encodes CAWGTGTGGTEAFF. Together with reference TRBV30 and TRBJ1-1, the CDR3 gives the full variable domain: SQTIHQWPATLVQPVGSPLSLECTVEGTSNPNLYWYRQAAGRGLQLLFYSVGIGQISSEVPQNLSASRPQDRQFILSSKKLLLSDSGFYLCAWGTGTGGTEAFFGQGTRLTVV.

This clone was counted once. V usage is TRBV5-1 and J usage is TRBJ2-1; 10 nucleotides align to TRBD2. CDR1 SGHRS and CDR2 YFSETQ come from the germline V gene. The CDR3 runs to 17 residues. With 7 bases clipped from V and 2 bases from J, the junction kept 12 bases outside the gene matches. The CDR3: CASGPGLAATTYNEQFF. As DNA, the CDR3 is TGCGCCAGCGGCCCAGGACTAGCGGCAACTACCTACAATGAGCAGTTCTTC.

The rearrangement uses TRBV4-2 and TRBJ2-7, with TRBD2 identical over 8 bases. Germline-derived CDR1 and CDR2 are LGHNA and YNFKEQ. Trimming cost V 4 bases and J 4 bases; bases outside gene matches: 6. The CDR3 length is 14 residues. In DNA, the CDR3 is TGTGCCAGCAGCCGATCGGGGGGGCAATACGAGCAGTACTTC. Its translation is CASSRSGGQYEQYF.

The J gene is TRBJ2-7, the V gene TRBV27, with 11 bases aligning to TRBD2. Germline values: CDR1 MNHEY, CDR2 SMNVEV (reference sequence). The CDR3 covers 15 residues. V lost 3 bases, J lost 7 bases, and 8 bases stayed unmatched. The DNA of the CDR3 is TGTGCCAGCAGTTTTGAACTAGCGGGAGTTGGTGAGCAGTACTTC. Its protein product is CASSFELAGVGEQYF.

The genes are TRBV28 and TRBJ1-6; D may be TRBD1 (6 bases). With 6 bases removed from V and 2 bases from J, the gap between germline ends came to 17 bases. CDR1 and CDR2 from the germline V gene are MDHEN and SYDVKM. The CDR3 runs to 17 residues. The CDR3 DNA is TGTGCCAGCAGCCACGGACCAGGGGCGACCTATAATTCACCCCTCCACTTT. Its protein is CASSHGPGATYNSPLHF.

The chain couples TRBV28 to TRBJ1-6; tentatively, D is TRBD1 (6 bases). Trimming took 6 bases from V and 6 from J, leaving 12 bases between them. Germline V gene sequence: CDR1 MDHEN, CDR2 SYDVKM. This CDR3 has 14 residues. The DNA of the CDR3 is TGTGCCAGCAGAATAGACAGGACTAATTCACCCCTCCACTTT. Translated: CASRIDRTNSPLHF.

The chain couples TRBV28 to TRBJ1-3; 8 nucleotides align to TRBD1. The germline V gene encodes CDR1 MDHEN and CDR2 SYDVKM. The V segment lost 5 bases and the J segment 2 bases; nucleotides outside the gene matches: 8. The CDR3 covers 16 residues. This CDR3 is CASSPYPDRAGNTIYF. CDR3 nucleotides: TGTGCCAGCAGTCCCTACCCGGACAGGGCTGGAAACACCATATATTTT.

This chain connects TRBV28 to TRBJ1-1; possible D gene TRBD1, 6 bases. V gave up 6 bases and J gave up 0 bases, with 14 bases separating them. Looked up from germline, CDR1 is MDHEN and CDR2 is SYDVKM. The CDR3 is 15 amino acids. The CDR3 sequence is CASSLGGGVNTEAFF. The CDR3 nucleotides read TGTGCCAGCAGCCTAGGGGGTGGGGTGAACACTGAAGCTTTCTTT.

Only a few counts were recorded for this clone. The chain's CDR3 is CASSWGQGKDEQYF. The CDR3 DNA follows: TGTGCCAGCAGCTGGGGACAGGGGAAGGACGAGCAGTACTTC. The chain carries TRBV7-9 and TRBJ2-7; TRBD1 matches 10 bases. Germline V lookup: CDR1 SEHNR, CDR2 FQNEAQ (reference sequence). The V segment lost 4 bases and the J segment 5 bases; nucleotides outside the gene matches: 5. CDR3 length equals 14 residues.

The CDR3 sequence is CASSLAAGVVGELFF. As DNA, the CDR3 is TGTGCCAGCAGCTTAGCGGCGGGAGTGGTCGGGGAGCTGTTTTTT. The V and J genes are TRBV7-9 and TRBJ2-2; 7 nucleotides agree with TRBD2. This CDR3 has 15 amino acids. Germline V gene lookup returns CDR1 SEHNR and CDR2 FQNEAQ (reference sequence). Trimming removed 0 bases from V and 7 bases from J; junction bases left unmatched: 5.

CDR3 nucleotide sequence: TGTGCCAGCAGCCCTGACAGGGGTGAAGCTTTCTTT. Its protein product is CASSPDRGEAFF. The V and J genes are TRBV7-2 and TRBJ1-1, with 8 bases identical to TRBD1. Trimming removed 5 bases from V and 7 bases from J; junction bases left unmatched: 3. The V gene's germline CDR1 is SGHTA and CDR2 FQGNSA. This CDR3 is built from 12 residues.

V usage is TRBV5-1 and J usage is TRBJ1-1; D is uncertain. Germline assignment: CDR1 SGHRS and CDR2 YFSETQ. The ends were cut back, 4 bases at V and 8 bases at J, with 18 bases in the middle. This CDR3 contains 14 residues. DNA for the CDR3: TGCGCCAGCAGCCCTGGGCCACCAGTCGTAGAAGCTTTCTTT. Amino acids: CASSPGPPVVEAFF.

The chain combines TRBV30 with TRBJ2-7, with 9 nucleotides matching TRBD2. There are 14 residues in the CDR3. Germline-derived CDR1 and CDR2 are GTSNPN and SVGIG (reference sequence). With V trimmed by 5 bases and J by 6 bases, 11 bases remained unmatched. The CDR3 protein is CAWGGASGIGEQYF. The CDR3 nucleotides read TGTGCCTGGGGGGGGGCTAGCGGGATAGGCGAGCAGTACTTC.

CDR3 protein: CASTTQILYGYTF. The CDR3 DNA is TGTGCCAGCACGACACAGATCCTTTATGGCTACACCTTC. The chain is built from TRBV7-2 and TRBJ1-2; D uncertain. The CDR3 has 13 residues. The germline V gene encodes CDR1 SGHTA and CDR2 FQGNSA. The germline V and J ends were trimmed by 7 bases and 5 bases, with 14 bases remaining between them.

The gene calls are TRBV6-1 and TRBJ2-2, with TRBD2 matching 11 bases. The germline V gene encodes CDR1 MNHNS and CDR2 SASEGT. The CDR3 is made up of 16 amino acids. V trimming: 0 bases; J trimming: 5 bases; junction bases outside the gene matches: 2. CDR3 DNA sequence: TGTGCCAGCAGTGAAGCACTAGCGGGAGTAACCGGGGAGCTGTTTTTT. Amino acid sequence: CASSEALAGVTGELFF.